Listed below are T cell receptor beta chains from one sample, sequenced in a study of blood T cells in healthy people across ages. MiXCR, run by TCRdb on the 5' RACE reads, gives a single entry per CDR3 protein. In the table there are 1,500,000 or so distinct CDR3 sequences, 35% to 45% of which are singletons. Sequencing was performed on blood. Receptor source: a woman between 18 and 29 years old in good health. Both conserved end residues are part of each CDR3. A D gene is named only where the DNA matches it firmly. Clone size is shown for a subset of rows, as once, few, many or a class of expanded clone.

d_gene	abundance	v_gene	j_gene	CDR3aa	CDR3nt
.	few	TRBV18	TRBJ2-2	CASSPLGKDTGELFF	TGTGCCAGCTCACCATTAGGGAAAGACACCGGGGAGCTGTTTTTT
TRBD2	.	TRBV29-1	TRBJ2-1	CSGASGGNEQFF	TGCAGCGGCGCTAGCGGGGGTAATGAGCAGTTCTTC
.	few	TRBV20-1	TRBJ1-6	CSASGNANSPLHF	TGCAGTGCCTCAGGGAACGCTAATTCACCCCTCCACTTT
TRBD1	few	TRBV6-5	TRBJ1-1	CASSYTRQGSDTEAFF	TGTGCCAGCAGTTACACCAGACAGGGTTCGGACACTGAAGCTTTCTTT
.	.	TRBV4-3	TRBJ1-4	CASSTGRAVGEKLFF	TGCGCCAGCAGCACGGGACGGGCGGTGGGGGAAAAACTGTTTTTT
.	.	TRBV29-1	TRBJ2-5	CSAPGSGFGTQYF	TGCAGCGCCCCTGGGTCGGGTTTTGGGACCCAGTACTTC
TRBD1	.	TRBV7-2	TRBJ2-1	CASSLVGTAHNEQFF	TGTGCCAGCAGCTTAGTCGGGACAGCGCACAATGAGCAGTTCTTC
.	few	TRBV20-1	TRBJ2-1	CSATRFDEQFF	TGCAGTGCTACTCGATTCGATGAGCAGTTCTTC
TRBD2	.	TRBV7-9	TRBJ2-5	CASSLAWTSGSPNQETQYF	TGTGCCAGCAGCCTCGCGTGGACTAGCGGGAGCCCCAACCAAGAGACCCAGTACTTC
.	.	TRBV10-3	TRBJ1-1	CAISESSTGYPEAFF	TGTGCCATCAGTGAGTCCTCCACAGGGTACCCTGAAGCTTTCTTT
.	.	TRBV6-2/TRBV6-3	TRBJ2-3	CASHSRGTDTQYF	TGTGCCAGTCACTCCCGGGGGACAGATACGCAGTATTTT
.	.	TRBV7-2	TRBJ2-3	CASSLRPHDGDTQYF	TGTGCCAGCAGCTTGCGGCCCCACGACGGGGATACGCAGTATTTT
.	.	TRBV7-2	TRBJ2-3	CAGSRYTDTQYF	TGTGCCGGCAGCCGATACACAGATACGCAGTATTTT
.	few	TRBV5-1	TRBJ2-3	CASSLLSGAGTDTQYF	TGCGCCAGCAGCTTACTTAGCGGAGCCGGCACAGATACGCAGTATTTT
TRBD2	.	TRBV30	TRBJ2-1	CAWSTQRGGYNEQFF	TGTGCCTGGAGTACCCAGCGGGGGGGATACAATGAGCAGTTCTTC
.	.	TRBV4-1	TRBJ1-2	CASSQEGNFYGYTF	TGCGCCAGCAGCCAAGAAGGTAATTTCTATGGCTACACCTTC
TRBD1	few	TRBV29-1	TRBJ2-2	CSVGQGASFNTGELFF	TGCAGCGTTGGCCAGGGGGCATCTTTTAACACCGGGGAGCTGTTTTTT
TRBD2	.	TRBV28	TRBJ2-7	CASSPGLDDEQYF	TGTGCCAGCAGTCCAGGACTAGATGACGAGCAGTACTTC
TRBD1	.	TRBV24-1	TRBJ2-5	CATSDDRGRVETQYF	TGTGCCACCAGTGATGACAGGGGGCGCGTCGAGACCCAGTACTTC
.	.	TRBV4-1	TRBJ1-2	CASSQDLGRVGYTF	TGCGCCAGCAGCCAAGATCTTGGCAGGGTTGGCTACACCTTC
.	few	TRBV27	TRBJ1-6	CASSSSIWSVDNSPLHF	TGTGCCAGCAGTTCCTCCATTTGGTCGGTAGATAATTCACCCCTCCACTTT
.	.	TRBV21-1	TRBJ2-3	CASTHPLRLTDTQYF	TGTGCCAGCACCCACCCTCTAAGGTTGACAGATACGCAGTATTTT
TRBD2	.	TRBV6-5	TRBJ2-3	CASRPTTSGSTDTQYF	TGTGCCAGCAGACCCACTACTAGCGGGAGCACAGATACGCAGTATTTT
TRBD2	.	TRBV11-2	TRBJ2-7	CASSLSIYSGAPGDEQYF	TGTGCCAGCAGCCTCTCCATCTATAGCGGGGCCCCGGGGGATGAGCAGTACTTC
TRBD2	few	TRBV5-6	TRBJ2-1	CASSPTSENEQFF	TGTGCCAGCAGCCCTACTAGCGAGAATGAGCAGTTCTTC
.	few	TRBV7-2	TRBJ1-2	CASSLEFGRGAYTF	TGTGCCAGCAGCTTAGAATTCGGCAGGGGTGCCTACACCTTC
.	.	TRBV12-3/TRBV12-4	TRBJ1-1	CASSLLGAGAFF	TGTGCCAGCAGTTTATTAGGTGCGGGAGCTTTCTTT
.	few	TRBV6-6	TRBJ2-5	CASSYLDWVETQYF	TGTGCCAGCAGTTACCTTGATTGGGTAGAGACCCAGTACTTC
TRBD2	.	TRBV11-2	TRBJ2-7	CASSLGYALAGDEQYF	TGTGCCAGCAGCTTAGGGTACGCACTAGCGGGAGACGAGCAGTACTTC
TRBD2	.	TRBV5-1	TRBJ2-5	CASSKNPGLEETQYF	TGCGCCAGCAGCAAGAATCCGGGACTAGAAGAGACCCAGTACTTC
TRBD1	few	TRBV27	TRBJ1-1	CASSFRGMAAFF	TGTGCCAGCAGTTTCAGGGGGATGGCGGCTTTCTTT
.	few	TRBV6-5	TRBJ2-1	CASSYNRDTINEQFF	TGTGCCAGCAGTTACAACCGGGACACAATCAATGAGCAGTTCTTC
TRBD1	.	TRBV9	TRBJ2-1	CASSTGTGDNEQFF	TGTGCCAGCAGCACCGGAACAGGGGACAATGAGCAGTTCTTC
.	once	TRBV11-2	TRBJ1-2	CASSSTGTNGYTF	TGTGCCAGCAGCTCAACCGGGACAAATGGCTACACCTTC
.	.	TRBV3-1	TRBJ1-2	CASSQPAEGYGGYTF	TGTGCCAGCAGCCAGCCGGCGGAGGGGTATGGTGGCTACACCTTC
TRBD2	.	TRBV5-1	TRBJ2-3	CASSTTSGVTDTQYF	TGCGCCAGCAGCACAACTAGCGGGGTGACAGATACGCAGTATTTT
.	.	TRBV4-2	TRBJ2-3	CASSQEGSSERADTQYF	TGTGCCAGCAGCCAAGAAGGGTCTAGCGAACGGGCAGATACGCAGTATTTT
.	few	TRBV7-2	TRBJ2-7	CASSFQESNYEQYF	TGTGCCAGCAGCTTCCAAGAGTCCAACTACGAGCAGTACTTC
TRBD2	.	TRBV6-5	TRBJ2-7	CASSYESGGEGEQYF	TGTGCCAGCAGTTACGAGAGCGGGGGGGAGGGCGAGCAGTACTTC
TRBD1	few	TRBV5-5	TRBJ1-2	CASSLFDRDDAGYTF	TGTGCCAGCAGCTTATTCGACAGGGACGATGCTGGCTACACCTTC
.	.	TRBV6-2/TRBV6-3	TRBJ1-2	CASSDTSRNYGYTF	TGTGCCAGCAGTGACACCAGCCGAAACTATGGCTACACCTTC
.	.	TRBV7-8	TRBJ1-1	CASKDGVNTEAFF	TGTGCCAGCAAGGACGGTGTCAACACTGAAGCTTTCTTT
.	many	TRBV16	TRBJ1-2	CASSQSRANYGYTF	TGTGCCAGCAGCCAATCGCGGGCCAACTATGGCTACACCTTC
.	few	TRBV2	TRBJ2-7	CAKRTLSSYEQYF	TGTGCCAAGCGGACCCTCAGCTCCTACGAGCAGTACTTC
TRBD1	few	TRBV14	TRBJ1-1	CASSQDGTALGHTEAFF	TGTGCCAGCAGCCAAGACGGGACAGCCCTAGGGCACACTGAAGCTTTCTTT
.	.	TRBV20-1	TRBJ1-2	CSARARGGTYGYTF	TGCAGTGCTAGAGCTCGAGGGGGTACCTATGGCTACACCTTC
.	.	TRBV21-1	TRBJ1-5	CASARSQGNQPQHF	TGTGCCAGCGCGAGATCACAGGGGAACCAGCCCCAGCATTTT
.	few	TRBV9	TRBJ2-1	CASSGGLSPYNEQFF	TGTGCCAGCAGCGGCGGACTTAGCCCTTACAATGAGCAGTTCTTC
.	.	TRBV4-3	TRBJ2-2	CASSQGGGLTGELFF	TGCGCCAGCAGCCAAGGAGGGGGGTTAACCGGGGAGCTGTTTTTT
TRBD1	.	TRBV20-1	TRBJ1-5	CSARGDRVNQPQHF	TGCAGTGCTAGGGGAGACAGGGTCAATCAGCCCCAGCATTTT
.	many	TRBV3-1	TRBJ2-7	CASSQGTDEQYF	TGTGCCAGCAGCCAAGGGACAGACGAGCAGTACTTC
.	many	TRBV7-6	TRBJ2-5	CASSLGPETQYF	TGTGCCAGCAGCTTAGGTCCAGAGACCCAGTACTTC